This passage covers 13 T cell receptor beta chains from one sample sequenced in a study of blood T cell repertoires in COVID-19. Measured with immunoSEQ multiplex PCR; TCRdb has only the in-frame clones, and not every one. The table has 80,000 to 100,000 clones, about 88% seen once. Specimen: peripheral blood. All receptors derive from a woman at least 80 years old with acute or convalescent COVID-19.

This clone was counted once. The V and J genes are TRBV5-4 and TRBJ1-2; D is perhaps TRBD1 (6 bases). CDR3 length equals 15 residues. From germline, CDR1 is SGHNT and CDR2 YYREEE (reference sequence). The CDR3: CAPSWGGVGNYGYTF. CDR3 coding DNA: TGTGCACCGAGCTGGGGGGGCGTGGGGAACTATGGCTACACCTTC.

The V and J genes are TRBV5-1 and TRBJ1-3, with D perhaps TRBD1 (6 bases). The CDR3 has 15 residues. V shed 0 bases and J shed 2 bases, with 9 bases lying between them. In germline, CDR1 is SGHRS, CDR2 YFSETQ. The CDR3 protein is CASSLGGQAGNTIYF. Written as DNA, the CDR3 is TGCGCCAGCAGCTTGGGGGGGCAAGCTGGAAACACCATATATTTT.

Turning to this clone: The sample contains more than one DNA sequence encoding this CDR3. The chain is built from TRBV5-1 and TRBJ1-6; TRBD1 matches 9 bases. Germline assignment: CDR1 SGHRS and CDR2 YFSETQ. CDR3 length: 15 amino acids. The junction had 3 bases not matched to a gene; V was cut back by 1 base and J by 7 bases. CDR3 amino acids: CASSLLGQGNSPLHF. The CDR3 bases are TGCGCCAGCAGCTTGTTAGGACAGGGGAATTCACCCCTCCACTTT.

This chain uses TRBV13 with TRBJ1-1; 9 nucleotides agree with TRBD1. V lost 5 bases and J lost 5; bases outside the gene matches: 6. The CDR3 is 14 residues long. The germline gives CDR1 PRHDT, CDR2 FYEKMQ (reference sequence). CDR3 sequence: CASSPYRGRTEAFF. The CDR3 DNA follows: TGTGCCAGCAGCCCGTACAGGGGGCGGACTGAAGCTTTCTTT.

This sequence joins TRBV7-2 and TRBJ1-2; D ambiguous. Germline assignment: CDR1 SGHTA and CDR2 FQGNSA. The CDR3 runs 16 residues. Trimming pared 1 base from V and 0 bases from J, leaving 12 bases between. The CDR3 DNA follows: TGTGCCAGCAGCTTAGTTTTAGCGCTAGCTAACTATGGCTACACCTTC. Encoded protein: CASSLVLALANYGYTF.

The V call is TRBV18, the J call TRBJ1-4, with a possible D match to TRBD1 (5 bases). The germline CDR1 and CDR2 sequences are KGHSH and LQKENI. This CDR3 comprises 15 residues. V was trimmed by 6 bases and J by 5 bases, leaving 16 bases between them. CDR3 nucleotide sequence: TGTGCCAGCTCCACCCGTGGCGGGGGGAATGAAAAACTGTTTTTT. Translation gives CASSTRGGGNEKLFF.

The rearrangement joins TRBV15 to TRBJ2-1, with 14 bases aligning to TRBD2. The CDR3 is 17 amino acids. Per germline, CDR1 LNHNV and CDR2 YYDKDF (reference sequence). With 1 base clipped from V and 4 bases from J, the junction kept 3 bases outside the gene matches. The CDR3 loop is CATSRGLAGGRYNEQFF. CDR3 in DNA: TGTGCCACCAGCAGAGGACTAGCGGGGGGGCGGTACAATGAGCAGTTCTTC.

Here the CDR3 DNA reads TGTGCCAACTACAGGGCGAACTATGGCTACACCTTC. This translates into CANYRANYGYTF. The rearrangement joins TRBV10-3 to TRBJ1-2, with a weak D call TRBD1 (6 bases). The CDR3 covers 12 residues. Trimming removed 10 bases from V and 2 bases from J, with 11 bases in between. Germline CDR1 ENHRY, CDR2 SYGVKD.

The chain links TRBV30 to TRBJ2-7; 13 positions match TRBD2. The germline CDR1 and CDR2 sequences are GTSNPN and SVGIG (reference sequence). V trimming: 5 bases; J trimming: 2 bases; junction bases outside the gene matches: 6. CDR3 length: 15 residues. Written as DNA, the CDR3 is TGTGCCTGGGGAGAGGGGACTAGCGGGACCTACGAGCAGTACTTC. Translation gives CAWGEGTSGTYEQYF.

The chain carries TRBV5-6 and TRBJ1-1; TRBD1 matches at 8 bases. Unmatched junction bases numbered 5, after V lost 4 bases and J lost 0 bases. The CDR3 totals 15 residues. CDR1 is SGHDT, CDR2 YYEEEE, per germline. DNA of the CDR3: TGTGCCAGCAGCGGAGCAGGGGGCGTGAACACTGAAGCTTTCTTT. This encodes CASSGAGGVNTEAFF.

CDR3: CASSIGGKITEAFF. The CDR3 bases are TGTGCCAGTAGTATCGGGGGTAAGATAACTGAAGCTTTCTTT. The chain links TRBV19 to TRBJ1-1; D may be TRBD1 (5 bases). This CDR3 is built from 14 residues. Deletions cut 3 bases from V and 5 bases from J, with 13 bases between. Germline-derived CDR1 and CDR2 are LNHDA and SQIVND (reference sequence). The whole variable domain, remainder taken from reference TRBV19 and TRBJ1-1, is DGGITQSPKYLFRKEGQNVTLSCEQNLNHDAMYWYRQDPGQGLRLIYYSQIVNDFQKGDIAEGYSVSREKKESFPLTVTSAQKNPTAFYLCASSIGGKITEAFFGQGTRLTVV.

In this sample, this clone turned up once. This sequence joins TRBV2 and TRBJ2-3, with a weak D call TRBD2 (5 bases). The germline CDR1 and CDR2 sequences are SNHLY and FYNNEI. The CDR3 has 17 amino acids. V gave up 0 bases and J gave up 3 bases, with 16 bases separating them. CDR3 protein: CASSEAHGSWRTDTQYF. CDR3 bases: TGTGCCAGCAGTGAAGCGCATGGAAGTTGGAGGACAGATACGCAGTATTTT.

This chain links TRBV7-3 with TRBJ2-3; D not certain. The germline V gene encodes CDR1 SGHTA and CDR2 FQGTGA. The CDR3 spans 13 residues. The V end was cut by 1 base, the J end by 5 bases, with 7 bases between. Written as DNA, the CDR3 is TGTGCCAGCAGCTTAAGCCACTTAGATACGCAGTATTTT. Protein product: CASSLSHLDTQYF. The whole variable domain, filled in from reference TRBV7-3 and TRBJ2-3, reads GAGVSQTPSNKVTEKGKYVELRCDPISGHTALYWYRQSLGQGPEFLIYFQGTGAADDSGLPNDRFFAVRPEGSVSTLKIQRTERGDSAVYLCASSLSHLDTQYFGPGTRLTVL.